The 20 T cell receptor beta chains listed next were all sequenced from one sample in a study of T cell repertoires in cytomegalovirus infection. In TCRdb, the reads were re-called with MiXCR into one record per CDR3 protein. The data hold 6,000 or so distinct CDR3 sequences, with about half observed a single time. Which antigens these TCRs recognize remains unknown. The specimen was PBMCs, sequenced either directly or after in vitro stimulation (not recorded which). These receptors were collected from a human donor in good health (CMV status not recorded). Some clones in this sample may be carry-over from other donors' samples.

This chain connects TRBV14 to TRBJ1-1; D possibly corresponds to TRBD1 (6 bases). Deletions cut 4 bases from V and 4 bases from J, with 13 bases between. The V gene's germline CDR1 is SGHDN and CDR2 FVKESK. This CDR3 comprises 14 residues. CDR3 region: CASSPHTGRTEAFF. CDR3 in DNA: TGTGCCAGCAGCCCGCACACAGGGCGCACTGAAGCTTTCTTT.

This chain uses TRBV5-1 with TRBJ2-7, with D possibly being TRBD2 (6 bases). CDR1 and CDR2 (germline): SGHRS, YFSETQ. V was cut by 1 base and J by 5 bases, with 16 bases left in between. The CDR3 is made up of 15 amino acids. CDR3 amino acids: CASSLFSTAGDEQYF. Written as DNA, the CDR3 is TGCGCCAGCAGCTTGTTCTCGACAGCGGGCGACGAGCAGTACTTC.

This CDR3 reads CASSAARGDYGYTF. The CDR3 DNA reads TGTGCCAGCAGCGCGGCTCGGGGTGACTATGGCTACACCTTC. This chain connects TRBV28 to TRBJ1-2, with D unclear. The V end lost 6 bases, the J end lost 3 bases, and 14 bases lay between the germline ends. The CDR3 runs 14 residues. Germline CDR1 reads MDHEN; CDR2 reads SYDVKM.

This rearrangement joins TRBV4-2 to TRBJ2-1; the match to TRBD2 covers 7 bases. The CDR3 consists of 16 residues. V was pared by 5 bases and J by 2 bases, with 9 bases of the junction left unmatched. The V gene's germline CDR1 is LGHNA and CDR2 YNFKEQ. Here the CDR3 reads CASSGRLAPTYNEQFF. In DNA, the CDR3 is TGTGCCAGCAGCGGACGACTAGCCCCGACCTACAATGAGCAGTTCTTC.

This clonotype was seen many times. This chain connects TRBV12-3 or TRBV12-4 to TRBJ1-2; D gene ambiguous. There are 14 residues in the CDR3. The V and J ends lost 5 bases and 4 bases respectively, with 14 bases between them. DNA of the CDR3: TGTGCCAGCAGTATGGGCCCTACTGGCTATGGCTACACCTTC. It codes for CASSMGPTGYGYTF.

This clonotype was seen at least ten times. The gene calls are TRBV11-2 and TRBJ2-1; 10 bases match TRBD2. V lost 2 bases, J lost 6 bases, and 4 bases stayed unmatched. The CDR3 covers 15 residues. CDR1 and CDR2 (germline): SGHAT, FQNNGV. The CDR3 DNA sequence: TGTGCCAGCAGCTTAACTAGCGGGGCCTTCAATGAGCAGTTCTTC. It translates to CASSLTSGAFNEQFF.

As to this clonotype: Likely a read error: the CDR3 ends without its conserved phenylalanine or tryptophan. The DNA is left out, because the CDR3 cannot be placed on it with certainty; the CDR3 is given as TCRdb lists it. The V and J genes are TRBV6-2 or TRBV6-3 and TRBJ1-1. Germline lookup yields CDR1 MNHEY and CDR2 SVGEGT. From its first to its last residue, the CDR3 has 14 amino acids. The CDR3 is CARSSPEPNTEALV.

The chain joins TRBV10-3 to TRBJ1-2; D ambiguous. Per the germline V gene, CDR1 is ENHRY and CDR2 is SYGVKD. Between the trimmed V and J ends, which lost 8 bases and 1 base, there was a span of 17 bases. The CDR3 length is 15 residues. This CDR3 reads CAIVNGLTLNYGYTF. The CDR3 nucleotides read TGTGCCATCGTGAACGGCCTTACTCTTAACTATGGCTACACCTTC.

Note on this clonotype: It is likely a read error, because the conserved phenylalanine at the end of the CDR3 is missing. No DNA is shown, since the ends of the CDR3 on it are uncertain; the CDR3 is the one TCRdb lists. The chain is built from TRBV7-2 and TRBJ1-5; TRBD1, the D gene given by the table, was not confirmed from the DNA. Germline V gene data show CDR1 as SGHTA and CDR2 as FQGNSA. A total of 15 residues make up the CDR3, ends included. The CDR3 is CDCSPGTASNQPQPC.

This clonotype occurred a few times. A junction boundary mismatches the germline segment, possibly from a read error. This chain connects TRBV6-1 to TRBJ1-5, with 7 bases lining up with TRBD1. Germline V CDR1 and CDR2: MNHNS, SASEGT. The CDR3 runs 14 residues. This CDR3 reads CARRMGQKNQPQHW. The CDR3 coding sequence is TGTGCCAGAAGAATGGGACAGAAGAATCAGCCCCAGCATTGG.

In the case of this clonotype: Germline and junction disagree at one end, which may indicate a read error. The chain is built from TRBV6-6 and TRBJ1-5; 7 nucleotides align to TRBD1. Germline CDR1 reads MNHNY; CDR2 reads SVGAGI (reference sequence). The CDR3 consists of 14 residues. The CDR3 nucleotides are TGTGCCAGCAGCCTGGGACAGAAGAAGCAGCCCGAGCCTTTT. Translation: CASSLGQKKQPEPF.

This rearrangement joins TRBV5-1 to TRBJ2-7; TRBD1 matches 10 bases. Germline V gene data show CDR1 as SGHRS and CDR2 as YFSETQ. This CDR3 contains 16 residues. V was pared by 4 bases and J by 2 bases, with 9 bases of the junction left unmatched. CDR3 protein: CASSPSGQGVPYEQYF. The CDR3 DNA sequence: TGCGCCAGCAGCCCCTCCGGACAGGGGGTCCCCTACGAGCAGTACTTC. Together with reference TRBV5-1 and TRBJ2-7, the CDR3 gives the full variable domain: KAGVTQTPRYLIKTRGQQVTLSCSPISGHRSVSWYQQTPGQGLQFLFEYFSETQRNKGNFPGRFSGRQFSNSRSEMNVSTLELGDSALYLCASSPSGQGVPYEQYFGPGTRLTVT.

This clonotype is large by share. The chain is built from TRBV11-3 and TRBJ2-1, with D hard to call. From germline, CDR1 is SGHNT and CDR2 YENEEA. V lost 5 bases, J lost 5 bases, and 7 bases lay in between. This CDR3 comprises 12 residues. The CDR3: CASSGWDNEQFF. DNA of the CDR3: TGTGCCAGCAGCGGATGGGACAATGAGCAGTTCTTC.

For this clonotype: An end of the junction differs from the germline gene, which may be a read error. CDR3 region: CASSDPPPEHDF. The CDR3 DNA sequence: TGTGCCAGCAGTGACCCCCCCCCCGAGCATGACTTC. The chain links TRBV6-2 or TRBV6-3 to TRBJ2-7; D call uncertain. CDR1 and CDR2 from the germline V gene are MNHEY and SVGEGT. This CDR3 is 12 amino acids long.

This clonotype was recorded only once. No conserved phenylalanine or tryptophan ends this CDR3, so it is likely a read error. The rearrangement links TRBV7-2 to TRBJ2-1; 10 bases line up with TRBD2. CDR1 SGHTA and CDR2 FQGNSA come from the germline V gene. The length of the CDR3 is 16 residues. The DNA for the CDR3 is TGTGCCAGCAGCTTATTCGGACTAGCGGACTACAATGCGCAGTTCTCC. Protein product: CASSLFGLADYNAQFS.

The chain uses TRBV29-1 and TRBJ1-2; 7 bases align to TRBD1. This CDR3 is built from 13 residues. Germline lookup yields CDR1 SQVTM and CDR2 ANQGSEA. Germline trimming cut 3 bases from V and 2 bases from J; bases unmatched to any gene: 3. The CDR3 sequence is CSVEGQPNYGYTF. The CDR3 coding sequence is TGCAGCGTTGAGGGACAGCCCAACTATGGCTACACCTTC.

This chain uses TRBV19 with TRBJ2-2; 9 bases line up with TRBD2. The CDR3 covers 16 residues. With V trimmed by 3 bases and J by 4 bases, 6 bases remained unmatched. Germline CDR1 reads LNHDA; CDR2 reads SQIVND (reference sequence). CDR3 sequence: CASSIIAGDPTGELFF. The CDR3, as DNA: TGTGCCAGTAGTATTATAGCGGGAGATCCCACCGGGGAGCTGTTTTTT.

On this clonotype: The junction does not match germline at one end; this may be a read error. CDR3 in amino acids: CSSSQTLSSGNTIYF. As DNA, the CDR3 is TGTTCCAGCAGCCAAACCCTGAGCTCTGGAAACACCATCTATTTT. The chain employs TRBV28 and TRBJ1-3; D uncertain. Germline V gene data show CDR1 as MDHEN and CDR2 as SYDVKM. The CDR3 length is 15 residues.

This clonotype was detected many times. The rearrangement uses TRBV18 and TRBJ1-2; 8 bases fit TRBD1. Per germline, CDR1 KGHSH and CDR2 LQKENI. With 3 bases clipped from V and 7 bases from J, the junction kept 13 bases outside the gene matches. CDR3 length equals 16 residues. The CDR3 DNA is TGTGCCAGCTCACCGGGACAGGTGGTGTCAGGTGTTGGCTACACCTTC. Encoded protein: CASSPGQVVSGVGYTF.

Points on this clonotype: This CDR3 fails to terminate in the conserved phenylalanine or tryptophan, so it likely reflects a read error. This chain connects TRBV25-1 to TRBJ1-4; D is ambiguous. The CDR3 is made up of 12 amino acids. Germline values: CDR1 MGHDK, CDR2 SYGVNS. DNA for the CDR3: TGTGCCCGCAGACGAGGTCAAGAAATACTGTTTTTG. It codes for CARRRGQEILFL.